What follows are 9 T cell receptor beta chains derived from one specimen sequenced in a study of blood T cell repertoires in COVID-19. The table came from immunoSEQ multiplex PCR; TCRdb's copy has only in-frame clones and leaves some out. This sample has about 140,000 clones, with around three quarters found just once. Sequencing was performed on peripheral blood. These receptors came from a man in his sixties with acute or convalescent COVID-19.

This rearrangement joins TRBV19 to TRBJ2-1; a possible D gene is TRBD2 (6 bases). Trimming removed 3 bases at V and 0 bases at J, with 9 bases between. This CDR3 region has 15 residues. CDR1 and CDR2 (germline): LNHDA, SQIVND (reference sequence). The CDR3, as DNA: TGTGCCAGTAGTATCGCGGGGAGCTCCTACAATGAGCAGTTCTTC. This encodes CASSIAGSSYNEQFF.

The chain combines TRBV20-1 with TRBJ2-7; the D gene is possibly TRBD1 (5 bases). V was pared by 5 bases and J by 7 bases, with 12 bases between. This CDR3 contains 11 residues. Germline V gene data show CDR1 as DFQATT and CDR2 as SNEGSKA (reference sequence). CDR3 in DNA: TGCAGTGCTGGGGCCGTTGGTGAGCAGTACTTC. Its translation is CSAGAVGEQYF.

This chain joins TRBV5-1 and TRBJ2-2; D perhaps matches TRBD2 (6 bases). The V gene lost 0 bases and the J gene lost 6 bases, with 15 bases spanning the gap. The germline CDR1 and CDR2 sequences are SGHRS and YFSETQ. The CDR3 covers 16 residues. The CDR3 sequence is CASSLGTTPNAGELFF. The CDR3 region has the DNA TGCGCCAGCAGCTTGGGGACTACCCCAAACGCCGGGGAGCTGTTTTTT. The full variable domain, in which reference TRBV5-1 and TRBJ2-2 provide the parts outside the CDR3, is KAGVTQTPRYLIKTRGQQVTLSCSPISGHRSVSWYQQTPGQGLQFLFEYFSETQRNKGNFPGRFSGRQFSNSRSEMNVSTLELGDSALYLCASSLGTTPNAGELFFGEGSRLTVL.

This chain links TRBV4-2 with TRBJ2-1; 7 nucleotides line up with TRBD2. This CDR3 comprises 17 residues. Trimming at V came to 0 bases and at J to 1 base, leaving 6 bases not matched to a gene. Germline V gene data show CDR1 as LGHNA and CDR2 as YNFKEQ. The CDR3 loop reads CASSQDRGGGSYNEQFF. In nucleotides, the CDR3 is TGTGCCAGCAGCCAAGATAGGGGCGGGGGATCCTACAATGAGCAGTTCTTC.

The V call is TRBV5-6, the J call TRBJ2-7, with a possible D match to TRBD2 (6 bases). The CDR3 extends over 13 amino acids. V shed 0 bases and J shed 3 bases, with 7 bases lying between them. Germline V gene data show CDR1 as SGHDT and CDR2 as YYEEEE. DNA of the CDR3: TGTGCCAGCAGCTTGGTCGGGAGCTACGAGCAGTACTTC. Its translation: CASSLVGSYEQYF.

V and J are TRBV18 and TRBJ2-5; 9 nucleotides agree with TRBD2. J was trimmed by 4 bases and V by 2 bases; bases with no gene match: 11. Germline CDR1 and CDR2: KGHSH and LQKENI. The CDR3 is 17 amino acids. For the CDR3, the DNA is TGTGCCAGCTCACCAAGAGAGGAGCGGGAGGCCCCAGAGACCCAGTACTTC. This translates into CASSPREEREAPETQYF.

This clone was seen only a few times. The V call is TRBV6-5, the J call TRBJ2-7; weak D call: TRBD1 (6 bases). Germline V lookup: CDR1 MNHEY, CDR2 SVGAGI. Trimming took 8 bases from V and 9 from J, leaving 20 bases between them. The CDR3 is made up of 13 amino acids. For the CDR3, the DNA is TGTGCCAGCGCCAGGGGTAATTTTTGGGTGCAGTACTTC. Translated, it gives CASARGNFWVQYF.

The CDR3 is CASSPPTGSSTDTQYF. The CDR3 DNA sequence: TGTGCCAGCAGCCCTCCCACAGGTTCTAGCACAGATACGCAGTATTTT. The rearrangement uses TRBV21-1 and TRBJ2-3; the table's D call TRBD1 went unverified against the DNA. TRBV21-1 is recorded as a pseudogene. The CDR3 spans 16 residues.

This CDR3 is CASSLNPGYNEQFF. The CDR3 DNA is TGTGCCAGCAGCCTAAATCCGGGATACAATGAGCAGTTCTTC. The gene calls are TRBV3-1 (or the pseudogene TRBV3-2) and TRBJ2-1; TRBD2 is a possible D gene (5 bases). Trimming pared 4 bases from V and 4 bases from J, leaving 11 bases between. Germline CDR1 and CDR2: LGHDT and YNNKEL (reference sequence). The CDR3 totals 14 residues.